The 14 T cell receptor beta chains presented below share a single source sample, sequenced in a study of technical replicates of blood from several donors. The protocol was immunoSEQ multiplex PCR, while the TCRdb copy is restricted to in-frame clones and leaves out a portion. The table records around 81,000 clones, about 81% of them present only once. What was sequenced was PBMCs. The source is a human donor in good health. Some clones in this sample may be carry-over from other donors' samples.

The rearrangement uses TRBV5-4 and TRBJ2-2, with 9 bases that match TRBD1. Germline values: CDR1 SGHNT, CDR2 YYREEE (reference sequence). V lost 0 bases and J lost 2; bases outside the gene matches: 2. CDR3 length: 16 residues. CDR3 coding DNA: TGTGCCAGCAGCTTGGGGGGACAGGGTAACACCGGGGAGCTGTTTTTT. It codes for CASSLGGQGNTGELFF.

The V call is TRBV7-9, the J call TRBJ1-2, with 7 nucleotides matching TRBD1. Per germline, CDR1 SEHNR and CDR2 FQNEAQ (reference sequence). The CDR3 has 13 amino acids. V dropped 1 base and J dropped 7; count of bases not matched to a gene: 3. The CDR3 DNA reads as TGTGCCAGCAGCTTAGAGGGGGCAGGTGGCTACACCTTC. This codes for CASSLEGAGGYTF.

V gene TRBV28 combines with J gene TRBJ2-7; D gene uncertain. Between the trimmed V and J ends, which lost 3 bases and 4 bases, there was a span of 10 bases. This CDR3 comprises 13 residues. The germline V gene has CDR1 MDHEN and CDR2 SYDVKM. CDR3 in DNA: TGTGCCAGCAGTTTGAGGAGAAGGTACGAGCAGTACTTC. Amino acid sequence: CASSLRRRYEQYF.

The J gene is TRBJ2-2, the V gene TRBV7-7, with 9 nucleotides matching TRBD2. V was pared by 1 base and J by 3 bases, with 3 bases of the junction left unmatched. The CDR3 runs to 16 residues. CDR1 SSHAT and CDR2 FNYEAQ come from the germline V gene (reference sequence). CDR3 sequence (DNA): TGTGCCAGCAGCTTAGGGACTAGCGCTCACACCGGGGAGCTGTTTTTT. It is translated as CASSLGTSAHTGELFF.

This chain links TRBV9 with TRBJ2-7; D may be TRBD1 (5 bases). Germline V gives CDR1 SGDLS, CDR2 YYNGEE. CDR3 length: 14 amino acids. The V and J ends lost 0 bases and 2 bases respectively, with 9 bases between them. The DNA for the CDR3 is TGTGCCAGCAGCGTAGCAGGGAATGCCTACGAGCAGTACTTC. Protein product: CASSVAGNAYEQYF. The variable domain in full, completed from reference TRBV9 and TRBJ2-7, reads DSGVTQTPKHLITATGQRVTLRCSPRSGDLSVYWYQQSLDQGLQFLIQYYNGEERAKGNILERFSAQQFPDLHSELNLSSLELGDSALYFCASSVAGNAYEQYFGPGTRLTVT.

This clone appeared a few times. The gene calls are TRBV5-1 and TRBJ2-5; weak D call: TRBD2 (5 bases). This CDR3 is built from 14 residues. V shed 1 base and J shed 5 bases, with 12 bases lying between them. Germline V gives CDR1 SGHRS, CDR2 YFSETQ. Written as DNA, the CDR3 is TGCGCCAGCAGCTTGAACCAAGCGGTTGAGACCCAGTACTTC. Its translation: CASSLNQAVETQYF.

This rearrangement joins TRBV5-1 to TRBJ1-5; maybe TRBD1 (5 bases). This CDR3 has 16 amino acids. Per the germline V gene, CDR1 is SGHRS and CDR2 is YFSETQ. Trimming cost V 4 bases and J 1 base, with 15 bases left between them. CDR3 in amino acids: CASSLGQLGSNQPQHF. CDR3 sequence (DNA): TGCGCCAGCAGCCTAGGACAACTGGGCAGCAATCAGCCCCAGCATTTT. Supplemented by reference TRBV5-1 and TRBJ1-5, the full variable domain reads KAGVTQTPRYLIKTRGQQVTLSCSPISGHRSVSWYQQTPGQGLQFLFEYFSETQRNKGNFPGRFSGRQFSNSRSEMNVSTLELGDSALYLCASSLGQLGSNQPQHFGDGTRLSIL.

The V call is TRBV6-5, the J call TRBJ1-1; no clear D gene. CDR1 is MNHEY, CDR2 SVGAGI, per germline. The V end lost 4 bases, the J end lost 1 base, and 7 bases lay between the germline ends. This CDR3 comprises 13 residues. In DNA form, the CDR3 reads TGTGCCAGCAGTTGGAGCCCGAACACTGAAGCTTTCTTT. Translation gives CASSWSPNTEAFF.

This sequence joins TRBV9 and TRBJ2-6; no clear D gene. Per the germline V gene, CDR1 is SGDLS and CDR2 is YYNGEE. The CDR3 totals 16 residues. The ends were cut back, 0 bases at V and 0 bases at J, with 7 bases in the middle. The CDR3 sequence is CASSVGISSGANVLTF. In nucleotides, the CDR3 is TGTGCCAGCAGCGTAGGAATTAGCTCTGGGGCCAACGTCCTGACTTTC.

V and J are TRBV7-8 and TRBJ2-1; 12 bases are a match to TRBD2. Unmatched junction bases numbered 6, after V lost 8 bases and J lost 4 bases. From germline, CDR1 is SGHVS and CDR2 FQNEAQ. The CDR3 sequence is 15 residues long. CDR3 bases: TGTGCCAGCCGCACCGGACTAGCGGGGTACAATGAGCAGTTCTTC. Protein sequence: CASRTGLAGYNEQFF.

This chain joins TRBV4-1 and TRBJ1-1, with D hard to call. Germline loops: CDR1 MGHRA, CDR2 YSYEKL. V lost 1 base and J 10 bases, leaving 16 bases between the germline ends. The CDR3 sequence is 14 residues long. The CDR3 is CASSQGARGGLAFF. In nucleotides, the CDR3 is TGCGCCAGCAGCCAAGGAGCCCGAGGCGGGCTAGCTTTCTTT.

This sequence joins TRBV30 and TRBJ2-6; 7 nucleotides align to TRBD1. Germline V gives CDR1 GTSNPN, CDR2 SVGIG (reference sequence). The trim removed 3 bases at V and 4 bases at J, leaving 0 bases unmatched. The length of the CDR3 is 13 residues. The CDR3 region is CAWRDRGANVLTF. The CDR3 nucleotides are TGTGCCTGGAGGGACAGGGGGGCCAACGTCCTGACTTTC.

This clone was recorded at least ten times. The chain joins TRBV29-1 to TRBJ1-1; D call uncertain. V lost 4 bases to trimming and J lost 10 bases, with 13 bases between them. Germline V gene lookup returns CDR1 SQVTM and CDR2 ANQGSEA. This CDR3 region has 11 residues. In DNA form, the CDR3 reads TGCAGCGTTGCTGAGGTCGGGAGAGCTTTCTTT. Its protein is CSVAEVGRAFF.

This chain joins TRBV18 and TRBJ2-7, with D perhaps TRBD1 (5 bases). CDR1 and CDR2 from the germline V gene are KGHSH and LQKENI. V was shortened by 3 bases and J by 6 bases, with 18 bases between the two germline ends. The CDR3 contains 15 residues. The CDR3 sequence: CASSPLVNQGFEQYF. As DNA, the CDR3 is TGTGCCAGCTCACCCCTCGTGAATCAGGGTTTCGAGCAGTACTTC.